This TCR beta chain was identified during a study of CXCR3-negative and CXCR3-positive naive CD8 T cells. Study conclusions and caveats: With respect to TRBV-TRBJ usage, naive CXCR3-negative and CXCR3-positive cells were similar; memory differed. Similarly elevated diversity marked both naive subsets, with memory CD8+ cells showing far lower diversity. Similar levels of surface CD5 were seen between naive subsets; TCR strength was inferred from TRB CDR3 properties. With CXCR3 expression partially decreased after cryopreservation, most assays relied on fresh PBMCs.

The TRB cDNA libraries were prepared by 5' RACE with UMI labels. TCRdb reprocessed the 5' RACE reads and keeps a single row for each CDR3 protein, giving no DNA. The listing records over 100,000 distinct CDR3 sequences. As for this clonotype: The antigen is undetermined.

The receptor comes from a human donor in good health. Some clones in this sample may be carry-over from other donors' samples. Material: naive CXCR3- CD8+ T cells from blood. Specified subset: CD45RO-CCR7+CD27+CD95- naive CD8+ T cells lacking CXCR3 (TNR3-).

CDR3: CSTGGLLDYEQFF. The J gene is TRBJ2-1, the V gene TRBV29-1; TCRdb lists TRBD1, though no DNA is available to test this call. The CDR3 spans 13 residues. Germline V lookup: CDR1 SQVTM, CDR2 ANQGSEA.